This T cell receptor (beta chain) is drawn from a study of cytomegalovirus exposure and HLA in healthy donors. Study-wide results and caveats: In a later analysis, TCR beta V- and J-gene trimming was associated with a missense DCLRE1C variant. Across all donors, roughly uniform sequencing depth was an assumption of the presence/absence analyses. Evidence from a later analysis indicated that most CMV-associated TCR beta chains looked HLA-restricted.

A multiplex PCR was run with 60 Vbeta primers and 13 Jbeta primers. Assay used: immunoSEQ multiplex PCR; TCRdb lists only in-frame clones, some missing. The repertoire has 150,000 to 200,000 clones, 80% to 85% of them found once; the top ten carry about 1.4%. The length of the CDR3 is 15 residues. Trimming removed 4 bases from V and 7 bases from J; junction bases left unmatched: 3. CDR1 is SGHRS and CDR2 is YFSETQ in the germline V gene. Each of the donors was a healthy bone marrow donor. Note on this clone: Its antigen is still unknown.

The receptor's source is a woman between 18 and 29 years old in good health and CMV-seronegative. This sequence joins TRBV5-1 and TRBJ1-6, with TRBD1 identical over 12 bases. Specimen: PBMCs. CDR3 amino acids: CASSMGQGANSPLHF. DNA for the CDR3: TGCGCCAGCAGCATGGGACAGGGGGCGAATTCACCCCTCCACTTT.